This passage covers 3 T cell receptor beta chains from one sample sequenced in a study of identical twins. In TCRdb, the 5' RACE reads were re-called with MiXCR into one record per CDR3 protein. Of around 500,000 distinct CDR3 sequences in the sample, 11% to 15% were seen once. The same data also went into a second study, on yellow fever vaccine responses in identical twins.

The sample comprised CD4+ T cells sorted from blood. The origin of the receptors is a young woman in good health.

The gene calls are TRBV20-1 and TRBJ2-7, with TRBD2 identical over 10 bases. From germline, CDR1 is DFQATT and CDR2 SNEGSKA (reference sequence). This CDR3 contains 13 residues. V lost 4 bases to trimming and J lost 7 bases; unmatched junction nucleotides: 7. The CDR3 sequence: CSAKREGLREQYF. The CDR3 DNA sequence: TGCAGTGCTAAGCGGGAGGGCTTGAGGGAGCAGTACTTC.

This chain joins TRBV5-1 and TRBJ2-3, with 10 bases lining up with TRBD2. With 4 bases clipped from V and 4 bases from J, the junction kept 3 bases outside the gene matches. The CDR3 totals 14 residues. Looked up from germline, CDR1 is SGHRS and CDR2 is YFSETQ. CDR3 DNA sequence: TGCGCCAGCAGCCCAAGCGGGAGGGCAGATACGCAGTATTTT. Encoded protein: CASSPSGRADTQYF. The whole variable domain, remainder taken from reference TRBV5-1 and TRBJ2-3, is KAGVTQTPRYLIKTRGQQVTLSCSPISGHRSVSWYQQTPGQGLQFLFEYFSETQRNKGNFPGRFSGRQFSNSRSEMNVSTLELGDSALYLCASSPSGRADTQYFGPGTRLTVL.

This sequence joins TRBV20-1 and TRBJ2-7, with TRBD1 matching 8 bases. The germline CDR1 and CDR2 sequences are DFQATT and SNEGSKA (reference sequence). This CDR3 region has 13 residues. After removal of 6 bases from V and 2 bases from J, the junction contained 6 bases not matched to a gene. DNA of the CDR3: TGCAGTGCCAATATGGACAGGGCCTACGAGCAGTACTTC. Its translation is CSANMDRAYEQYF.